These 6 T cell receptor beta chains were all obtained from the same sample, sequenced in a study of response to subunit inactivated influenza vaccine. TCRdb reanalysed the RT-PCR reads using MiXCR and keeps one entry per CDR3 protein. This table holds roughly 500,000 distinct CDR3 sequences, approximately 22% found once. These data also featured in a second study, about T cells expressing NK-cell markers. That paper states: Beta-chain TCR cDNA was generated via 5'RACE template switching with UMIs.

The specimen comprised CD4+ T cells sorted from PBMCs, sampled approximately 13 days after vaccination. All receptors come from a man aged 45-60 years who received an inactivated influenza vaccine.

The chain links TRBV18 to TRBJ2-7, with unresolved D. V was pared by 0 bases and J by 3 bases, with 15 bases between. The CDR3 runs to 16 residues. CDR1 and CDR2 from the germline V gene are KGHSH and LQKENI. CDR3 loop: CASSPPGSGGFYEQYF. CDR3 in DNA: TGTGCCAGCTCACCACCTGGGTCGGGTGGCTTCTACGAGCAGTACTTC.

This clonotype has a handful of counts. The rearrangement links TRBV28 to TRBJ2-2, with 7 bases that match TRBD2. Germline CDR1 reads MDHEN; CDR2 reads SYDVKM. The trim removed 5 bases at V and 5 bases at J, leaving 8 bases unmatched. The CDR3 has 15 amino acids. CDR3 coding DNA: TGTGCCAGCAGTGGACTAGGATCGGGGACCGGGGAGCTGTTTTTT. Protein: CASSGLGSGTGELFF.

The table lists this clonotype with a few counts. The chain carries TRBV5-5 and TRBJ1-4; 7 bases align to TRBD1. CDR3 length: 14 amino acids. Germline V CDR1 and CDR2: SGHKS, YYEKEE (reference sequence). Germline trimming cut 2 bases from V and 8 bases from J; bases unmatched to any gene: 6. CDR3 loop: CASSLRQGVEKLFF. Here the CDR3 DNA reads TGTGCCAGCAGCTTAAGACAGGGAGTGGAAAAACTGTTTTTT. The variable domain in full, completed from reference TRBV5-5 and TRBJ1-4, reads DAGVTQSPTHLIKTRGQQVTLRCSPISGHKSVSWYQQVLGQGPQFIFQYYEKEERGRGNFPDRFSARQFPNYSSELNVNALLLGDSALYLCASSLRQGVEKLFFGSGTQLSVL.

In its sample, this clonotype was seen a few times. The chain couples TRBV6-1 to TRBJ1-5; D call uncertain. Looked up from germline, CDR1 is MNHNS and CDR2 is SASEGT. The CDR3 is 13 residues long. V dropped 6 bases and J dropped 1 base, with 7 bases sitting between them. The CDR3 DNA follows: TGTGCCAGCAGGGGAAACAGCAATCAGCCCCAGCATTTT. Its protein product is CASRGNSNQPQHF.

This clonotype was seen only a few times. The chain couples TRBV5-1 to TRBJ2-1, with TRBD2 matching over 10 bases. V shed 0 bases, J shed 7 bases, and the junction held 7 bases outside the gene matches. The CDR3 length is 16 residues. From germline, CDR1 is SGHRS and CDR2 YFSETQ. As DNA, the CDR3 is TGCGCCAGCAGCTTGGCCATTAGCGGGGGGTTGAATGAGCAGTTCTTC. This gives the protein CASSLAISGGLNEQFF.

V is TRBV20-1 and J is TRBJ2-7; D is perhaps TRBD2 (6 bases). V was clipped by 4 bases and J by 3 bases, with 16 bases between them. Germline V lookup: CDR1 DFQATT, CDR2 SNEGSKA (reference sequence). CDR3 length equals 14 residues. CDR3 bases: TGCAGTGCTAACTCCGGTAGCGGAAGCTACGAGCAGTACTTC. This translates into CSANSGSGSYEQYF.